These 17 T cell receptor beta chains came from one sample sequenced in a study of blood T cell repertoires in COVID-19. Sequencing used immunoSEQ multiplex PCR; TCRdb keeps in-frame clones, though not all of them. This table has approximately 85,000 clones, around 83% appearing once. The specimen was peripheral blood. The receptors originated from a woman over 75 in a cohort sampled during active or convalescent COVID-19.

In nucleotides, the CDR3 is TGTGCCAGCAGTTCGGGCAGGAAGGGGTATGGCTACACCTTC. It translates to CASSSGRKGYGYTF. The genes are TRBV27 and TRBJ1-2; tentatively, D is TRBD1 (5 bases). The germline V gene encodes CDR1 MNHEY and CDR2 SMNVEV (reference sequence). Trimming took 4 bases from V and 5 from J, leaving 14 bases between them. CDR3 length: 14 amino acids.

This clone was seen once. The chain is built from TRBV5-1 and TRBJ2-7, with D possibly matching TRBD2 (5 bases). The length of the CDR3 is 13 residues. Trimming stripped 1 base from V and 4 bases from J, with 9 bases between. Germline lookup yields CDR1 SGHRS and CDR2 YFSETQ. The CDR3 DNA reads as TGCGCCAGCAGCTTGCCGGGGTTATACGAGCAGTACTTC. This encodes CASSLPGLYEQYF.

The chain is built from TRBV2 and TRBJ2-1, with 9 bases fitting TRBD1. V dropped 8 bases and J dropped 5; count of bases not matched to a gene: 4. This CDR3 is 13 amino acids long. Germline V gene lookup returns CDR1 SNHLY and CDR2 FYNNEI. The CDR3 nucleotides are TGTGCCAGCGCTGGGGACAGGGACAATGAGCAGTTCTTC. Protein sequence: CASAGDRDNEQFF.

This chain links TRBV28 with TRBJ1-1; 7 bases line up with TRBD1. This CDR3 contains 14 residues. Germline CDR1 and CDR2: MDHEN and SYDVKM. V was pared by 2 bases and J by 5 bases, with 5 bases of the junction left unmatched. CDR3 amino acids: CASSLQGVRTEAFF. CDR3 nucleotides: TGTGCCAGCAGTTTACAGGGGGTACGTACTGAAGCTTTCTTT. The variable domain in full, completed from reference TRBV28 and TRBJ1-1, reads DVKVTQSSRYLVKRTGEKVFLECVQDMDHENMFWYRQDPGLGLRLIYFSYDVKMKEKGDIPEGYSVSREKKERFSLILESASTNQTSMYLCASSLQGVRTEAFFGQGTRLTVV.

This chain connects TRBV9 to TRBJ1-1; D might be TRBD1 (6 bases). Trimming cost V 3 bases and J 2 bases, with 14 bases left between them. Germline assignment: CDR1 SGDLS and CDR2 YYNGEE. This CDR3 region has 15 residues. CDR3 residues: CASSARTDVNTEAFF. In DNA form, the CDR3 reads TGTGCCAGCAGCGCTCGGACAGATGTAAACACTGAAGCTTTCTTT.

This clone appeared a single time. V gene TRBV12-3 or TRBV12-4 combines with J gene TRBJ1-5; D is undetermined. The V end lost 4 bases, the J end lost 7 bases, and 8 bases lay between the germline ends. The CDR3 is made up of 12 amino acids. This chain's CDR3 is CASSYPGQPQHF. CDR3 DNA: TGTGCCAGCAGTTATCCGGGACAGCCCCAGCATTTT.

The CDR3 protein is CAISDVGQGSYEQYF. The CDR3 nucleotides are TGTGCCATCAGTGACGTAGGACAGGGTTCCTACGAGCAGTACTTC. The rearrangement links TRBV10-3 to TRBJ2-7, with 8 nucleotides matching TRBD1. Trimming took 3 bases from V and 1 from J; bases not matched to a gene: 5. Germline CDR1 ENHRY, CDR2 SYGVKD. The CDR3 loop spans 15 amino acids.

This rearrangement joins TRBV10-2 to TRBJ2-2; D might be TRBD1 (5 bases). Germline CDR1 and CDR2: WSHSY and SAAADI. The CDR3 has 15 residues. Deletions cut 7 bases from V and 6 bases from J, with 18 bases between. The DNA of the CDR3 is TGCGCCAGCACCGTCGACAGACCCATGTCCGGGGAGCTGTTTTTT. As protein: CASTVDRPMSGELFF.

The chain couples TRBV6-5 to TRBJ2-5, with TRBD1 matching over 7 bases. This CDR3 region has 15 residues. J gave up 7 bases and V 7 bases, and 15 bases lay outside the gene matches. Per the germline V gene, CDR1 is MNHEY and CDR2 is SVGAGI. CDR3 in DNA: TGTGCCAGCACCCCCACCCGACAGGGTGGAGGGACCCAGTACTTC. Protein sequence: CASTPTRQGGGTQYF.

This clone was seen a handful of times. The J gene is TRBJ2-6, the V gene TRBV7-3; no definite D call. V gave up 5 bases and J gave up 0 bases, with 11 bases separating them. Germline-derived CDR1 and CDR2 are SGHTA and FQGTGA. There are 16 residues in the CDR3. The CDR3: CASSLVGSSGANVLTF. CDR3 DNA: TGTGCCAGCAGCCTAGTCGGTAGCTCTGGGGCCAACGTCCTGACTTTC.

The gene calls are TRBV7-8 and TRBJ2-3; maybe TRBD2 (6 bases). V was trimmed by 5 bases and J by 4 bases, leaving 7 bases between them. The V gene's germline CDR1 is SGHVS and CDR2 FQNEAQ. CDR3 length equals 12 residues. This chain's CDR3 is CASSTGADTQYF. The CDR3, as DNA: TGTGCCAGCAGCACGGGGGCAGATACGCAGTATTTT. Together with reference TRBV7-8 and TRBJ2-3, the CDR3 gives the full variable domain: GAGVSQSPRYKVAKRGQDVALRCDPISGHVSLFWYQQALGQGPEFLTYFQNEAQLDKSGLPSDRFFAERPEGSVSTLKIQRTQQEDSAVYLCASSTGADTQYFGPGTRLTVL.

CDR3 in amino acids: CASSPRGATGTEAFF. The DNA of the CDR3 is TGTGCCAGCAGCCCCCGAGGCGCAACAGGGACTGAAGCTTTCTTT. The V gene is TRBV9, the J gene TRBJ1-1, with D possibly being TRBD1 (6 bases). The germline V gene encodes CDR1 SGDLS and CDR2 YYNGEE. V was shortened by 4 bases and J by 5 bases, with 18 bases between the two germline ends. The CDR3 is 15 amino acids.

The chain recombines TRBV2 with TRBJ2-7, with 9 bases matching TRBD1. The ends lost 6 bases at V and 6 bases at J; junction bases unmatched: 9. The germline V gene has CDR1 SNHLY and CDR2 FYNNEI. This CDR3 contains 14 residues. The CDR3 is CASSEGTGRSEQYV. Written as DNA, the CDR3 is TGTGCCAGCAGCGAGGGGACAGGGCGGTCCGAGCAGTACGTC.

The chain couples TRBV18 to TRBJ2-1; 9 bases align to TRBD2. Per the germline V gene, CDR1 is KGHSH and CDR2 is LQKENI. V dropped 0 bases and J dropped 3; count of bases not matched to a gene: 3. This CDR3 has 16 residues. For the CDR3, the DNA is TGTGCCAGCTCACCACCGACTAGCGGAGACTACAATGAGCAGTTCTTC. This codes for CASSPPTSGDYNEQFF.

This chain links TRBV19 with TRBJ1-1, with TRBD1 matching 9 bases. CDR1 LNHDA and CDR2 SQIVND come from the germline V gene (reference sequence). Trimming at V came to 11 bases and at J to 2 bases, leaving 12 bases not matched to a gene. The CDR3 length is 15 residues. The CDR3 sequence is CAATDRGNSNTEAFF. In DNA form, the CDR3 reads TGTGCCGCCACCGACAGGGGGAATTCTAACACTGAAGCTTTCTTT.

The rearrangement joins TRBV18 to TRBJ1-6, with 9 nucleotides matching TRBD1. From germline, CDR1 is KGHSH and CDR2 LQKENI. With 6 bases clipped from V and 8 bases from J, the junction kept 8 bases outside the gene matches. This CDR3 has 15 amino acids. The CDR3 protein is CASSLGTGSHSPLHF. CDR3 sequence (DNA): TGTGCCAGCTCCCTGGGGACAGGGAGTCATTCACCCCTCCACTTT.

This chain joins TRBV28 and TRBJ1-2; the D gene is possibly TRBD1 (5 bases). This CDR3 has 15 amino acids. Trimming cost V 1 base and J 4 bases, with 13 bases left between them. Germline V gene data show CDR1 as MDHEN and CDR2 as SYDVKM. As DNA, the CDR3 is TGTGCCAGCAGTTTATCCGTCAGCGGGGCCTATGGCTACACCTTC. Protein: CASSLSVSGAYGYTF.